The clone carrying this T cell receptor beta chain was counted only a few times. Antigen unknown. This sample was included in a study of T cells in Graves' hyperthyroidism and ophthalmopathy. Regarding the study as a whole: Blood also carried most thyroid clonotypes expanded above 0.001.

Uncontrolled infection, other autoimmune disease, pregnancy and lactation each barred patients from inclusion. CDR3 size: 16 residues. Germline values: CDR1 KGHDR, CDR2 SFDVKD. V was trimmed by 4 bases and J by 1 base, leaving 14 bases between them. RNA transcripts yielded amplified TCR beta CDR3 regions. The primer set for the first-round RT-PCR of the TCR CDR3 was HTBI. TCRdb ran MiXCR on the multiplex PCR reads and lists one entry per CDR3 protein. This sample yields over 700,000 distinct CDR3 sequences, of which approximately 18% are seen a single time; about a sixth belongs to the top ten. The specimen sequenced was blood. The receptor's source is a woman between 50 and 59 years old with Graves' hyperthyroidism that later progressed to Graves' ophthalmopathy. V usage is TRBV24-1 and J usage is TRBJ2-3, with a weak D call TRBD1 (6 bases). The CDR3 loop is CATSDLPGDGTDTQYF. CDR3 DNA: TGTGCCACCAGTGACCTACCAGGGGACGGCACAGATACGCAGTATTTT.